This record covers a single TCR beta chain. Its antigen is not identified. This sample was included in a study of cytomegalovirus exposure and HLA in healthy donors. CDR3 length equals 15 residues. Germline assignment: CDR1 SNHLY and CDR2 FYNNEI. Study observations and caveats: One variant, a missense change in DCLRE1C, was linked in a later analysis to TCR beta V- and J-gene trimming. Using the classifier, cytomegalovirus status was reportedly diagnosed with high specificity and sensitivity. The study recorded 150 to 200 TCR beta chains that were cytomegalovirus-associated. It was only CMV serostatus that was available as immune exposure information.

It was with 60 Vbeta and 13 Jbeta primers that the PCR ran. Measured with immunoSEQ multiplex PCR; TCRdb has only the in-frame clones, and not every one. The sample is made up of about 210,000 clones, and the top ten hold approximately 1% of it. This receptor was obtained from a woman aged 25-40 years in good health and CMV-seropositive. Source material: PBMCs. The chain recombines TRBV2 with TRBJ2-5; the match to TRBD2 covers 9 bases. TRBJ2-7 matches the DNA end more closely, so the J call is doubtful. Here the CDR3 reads CASSGAGGSPYEQYF. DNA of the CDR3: TGTGCCAGCAGTGGGGCGGGGGGGTCCCCCTACGAGCAGTACTTC.